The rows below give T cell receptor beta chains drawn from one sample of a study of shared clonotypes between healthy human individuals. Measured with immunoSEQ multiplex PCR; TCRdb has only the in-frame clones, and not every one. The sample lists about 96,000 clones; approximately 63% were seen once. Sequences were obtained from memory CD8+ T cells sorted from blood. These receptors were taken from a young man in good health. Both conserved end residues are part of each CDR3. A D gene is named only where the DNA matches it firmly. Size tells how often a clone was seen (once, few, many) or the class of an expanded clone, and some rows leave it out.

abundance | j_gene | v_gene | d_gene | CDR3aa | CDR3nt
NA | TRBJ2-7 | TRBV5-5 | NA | CASSGQRSYEQYF | TGTGCCAGCAGCGGTCAGCGATCCTACGAGCAGTACTTC
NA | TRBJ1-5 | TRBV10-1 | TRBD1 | CASSGQGGSPQHF | TGCGCCAGCAGCGGACAGGGGGGATCGCCCCAGCATTTT
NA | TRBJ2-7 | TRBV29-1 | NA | CSVAVGGLYEQYF | TGCAGCGTTGCTGTCGGGGGTCTCTACGAGCAGTACTTC
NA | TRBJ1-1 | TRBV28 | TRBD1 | CASSFPLWTGGDTEAFF | TGTGCCAGCAGTTTCCCGCTCTGGACAGGGGGCGACACTGAAGCTTTCTTT
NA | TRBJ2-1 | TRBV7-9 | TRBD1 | CASSSPDPRQGSSYNEQFF | TGTGCCAGCAGCTCCCCGGACCCTCGACAGGGTAGCTCCTACAATGAGCAGTTCTTC
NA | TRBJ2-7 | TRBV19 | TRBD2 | CASSASGRAYEQYF | TGTGCCAGTAGTGCTAGCGGGAGGGCCTACGAGCAGTACTTC
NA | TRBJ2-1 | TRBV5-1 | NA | CASSLLLDEQFF | TGCGCCAGCAGTTTGCTGCTCGATGAGCAGTTCTTC
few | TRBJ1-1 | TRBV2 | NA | CASDGGTLNTEAFF | TGTGCCAGCGACGGAGGGACACTAAACACTGAAGCTTTCTTT
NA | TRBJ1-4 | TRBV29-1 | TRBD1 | CSVETGDANEKLFF | TGCAGCGTCGAGACAGGGGATGCTAATGAAAAACTGTTTTTT
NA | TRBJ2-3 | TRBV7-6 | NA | CASSLSRADTQYF | TGTGCCAGCAGCTTATCTAGGGCAGATACGCAGTATTTT
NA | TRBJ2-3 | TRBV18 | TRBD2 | CASSRSREGSDTQYF | TGTGCCAGCTCACGTTCGCGGGAGGGGTCAGATACGCAGTATTTT
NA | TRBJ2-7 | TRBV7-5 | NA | CVRSPKDWQGRCEQYF | TGTGTCAGAAGCCCTAAGGATTGGCAGGGCCGGTGTGAGCAGTACTTC
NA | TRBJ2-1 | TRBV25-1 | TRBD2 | CASSETSGTYNEQFF | TGTGCCAGCAGTGAGACTAGCGGGACTTACAATGAGCAGTTCTTC
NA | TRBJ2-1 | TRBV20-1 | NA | CSAKLNEQFF | TGCAGTGCTAAATTAAATGAGCAGTTCTTC
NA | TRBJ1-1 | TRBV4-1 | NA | CASSPYLAGELGTEAFF | TGCGCCAGCAGCCCCTACCTTGCCGGCGAGTTGGGCACTGAAGCTTTCTTT
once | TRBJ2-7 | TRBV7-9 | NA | CASSLVGGYEQYF | TGTGCCAGCAGCTTAGTAGGAGGCTACGAGCAGTACTTC
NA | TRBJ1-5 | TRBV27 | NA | CASSFAGSNQPQHF | TGTGCCAGCAGTTTTGCGGGAAGCAATCAGCCCCAGCATTTT
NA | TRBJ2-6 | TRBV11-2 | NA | CASRRAFRANVLTF | TGTGCCAGCAGAAGAGCGTTCCGGGCCAACGTCCTGACTTTC
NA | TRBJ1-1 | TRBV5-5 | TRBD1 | CASSEQGSRTEAFF | TGTGCCAGCAGCGAACAGGGGTCGCGGACTGAAGCTTTCTTT
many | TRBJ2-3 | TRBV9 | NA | CASSVEGGTDTQYF | TGTGCCAGCAGCGTAGAAGGGGGCACAGATACGCAGTATTTT
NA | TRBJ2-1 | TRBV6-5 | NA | CASSFLDKIYNEQFF | TGTGCCAGCAGTTTCTTGGACAAGATTTACAATGAGCAGTTCTTC
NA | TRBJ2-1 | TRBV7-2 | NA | CASSLVALSSYNEQFF | TGTGCCAGCAGCTTAGTGGCGCTCAGCTCCTACAATGAGCAGTTCTTC
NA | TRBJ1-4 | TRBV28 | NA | CASSLIRGATNEKLFF | TGTGCCAGCAGTTTAATTCGGGGCGCAACTAATGAAAAACTGTTTTTT
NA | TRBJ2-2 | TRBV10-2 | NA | CASRVMSGGELFF | TGCGCCAGCCGTGTGATGTCAGGCGGGGAGCTGTTTTTT
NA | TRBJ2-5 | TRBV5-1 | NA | CASSLIASQETQYF | TGCGCCAGCAGCTTGATCGCATCCCAAGAGACCCAGTACTTC
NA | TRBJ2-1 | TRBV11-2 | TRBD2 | CASSPPGTSGLGEQFF | TGTGCCAGCAGCCCACCCGGGACTAGCGGCCTCGGGGAGCAGTTCTTC
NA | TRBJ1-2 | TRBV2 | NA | CASSETGSYGYTF | TGTGCCAGCAGTGAAACAGGGTCCTATGGCTACACCTTC
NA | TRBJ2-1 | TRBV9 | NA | CASSVTMGNEQFF | TGTGCCAGCAGCGTAACGATGGGGAATGAGCAGTTCTTC
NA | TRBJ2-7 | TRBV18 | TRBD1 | CASSPFSPGQGAYEQYF | TGTGCCAGCTCACCATTTTCACCGGGACAGGGGGCTTACGAGCAGTACTTC
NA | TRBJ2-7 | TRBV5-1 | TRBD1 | CASRLTGNAYEQYF | TGCGCCAGCAGGTTGACAGGGAATGCCTACGAGCAGTACTTC
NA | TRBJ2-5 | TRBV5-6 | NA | CASSYVQESRETQYF | TGTGCCAGCAGCTATGTACAGGAAAGCAGGGAGACCCAGTACTTC
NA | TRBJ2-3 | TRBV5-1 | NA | CASSLGGPDTQYF | TGCGCCAGCAGCTTGGGGGGCCCAGATACGCAGTATTTT
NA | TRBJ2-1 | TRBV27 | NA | CASSFGRTGEQFF | TGTGCCAGCAGTTTTGGCAGGACGGGAGAGCAGTTCTTC
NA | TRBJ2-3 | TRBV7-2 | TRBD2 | CASSLQAGGRETDTQYF | TGTGCCAGCAGCTTACAAGCGGGCGGGAGGGAGACAGATACGCAGTATTTT
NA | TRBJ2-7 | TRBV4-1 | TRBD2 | CASSQAVAGQSYEQYF | TGCGCCAGCAGCCAAGCCGTAGCGGGTCAGTCCTACGAGCAGTACTTC
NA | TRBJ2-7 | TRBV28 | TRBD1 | CASSGSGTGDPYEQYF | TGTGCCAGCAGTGGCTCGGGGACAGGGGATCCCTACGAGCAGTACTTC
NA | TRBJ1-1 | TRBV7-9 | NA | CASSDTNTEAFF | TGTGCCAGCAGCGATACGAACACTGAAGCTTTCTTT
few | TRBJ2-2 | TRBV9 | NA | CASSVVSGELFF | TGTGCCAGCAGCGTAGTGAGCGGGGAGCTGTTTTTT
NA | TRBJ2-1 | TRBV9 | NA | CASSVREREQFF | TGTGCCAGCAGCGTTCGGGAGAGGGAACAGTTCTTC
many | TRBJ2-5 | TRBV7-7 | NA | CASSLERGGSSETQYF | TGTGCTAGCAGCTTAGAGCGAGGGGGGAGCTCGGAGACCCAGTACTTC
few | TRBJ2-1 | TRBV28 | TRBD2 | CASSSRLAGYNEQFF | TGTGCCAGCAGCAGTCGACTAGCGGGATACAATGAGCAGTTCTTC
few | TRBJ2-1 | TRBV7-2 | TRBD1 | CASSFRQGVWSEQFF | TGTGCCAGCAGCTTTCGACAGGGTGTTTGGTCTGAGCAGTTCTTC
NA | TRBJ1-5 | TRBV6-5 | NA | CASSYSRFSEPQHF | TGTGCCAGCAGTTACTCGAGGTTCTCTGAGCCCCAGCATTTT
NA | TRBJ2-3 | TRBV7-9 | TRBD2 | CASSSKRGGREWTQYF | TGTGCCAGCAGCTCAAAAAGGGGAGGGCGGGAGTGGACGCAGTATTTT
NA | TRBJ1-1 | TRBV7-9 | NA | CASSPTQSLTEAFF | TGTGCCAGCAGTCCAACACAGTCATTGACTGAAGCTTTCTTT
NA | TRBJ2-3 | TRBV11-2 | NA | CASSPKVANTQYF | TGTGCCAGCAGCCCAAAAGTTGCGAATACGCAGTATTTT
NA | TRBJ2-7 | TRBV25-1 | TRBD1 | CASSATPGGFSYEQYF | TGTGCCAGCAGTGCTACTCCAGGGGGCTTCTCCTACGAGCAGTACTTC
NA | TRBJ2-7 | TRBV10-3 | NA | CAISPSTYEQYF | TGTGCCATCAGCCCTTCCACCTACGAGCAGTACTTC
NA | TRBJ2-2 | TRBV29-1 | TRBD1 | CSVAGTATTGELFF | TGCAGCGTAGCCGGGACAGCGACGACCGGGGAGCTGTTTTTT
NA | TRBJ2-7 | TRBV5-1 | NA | CASSLTGSNLEQYF | TGCGCCAGCAGCTTGACAGGGTCCAATTTAGAGCAGTACTTC
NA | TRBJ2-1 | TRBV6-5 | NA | CASSYSISGEQFF | TGTGCCAGCAGTTACTCGATTAGCGGTGAGCAGTTCTTC
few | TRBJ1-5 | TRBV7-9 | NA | CASSLDGLSNQPQHF | TGTGCCAGCAGCTTAGACGGACTTAGCAATCAGCCCCAGCATTTT
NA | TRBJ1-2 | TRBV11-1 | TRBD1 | CASSWTGGHGYTF | TGTGCCAGCAGCTGGACAGGGGGCCATGGCTACACCTTC
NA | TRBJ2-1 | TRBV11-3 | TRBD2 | CASSLGGGRDHNEQFF | TGTGCCAGCAGCTTAGGCGGCGGGAGGGACCACAATGAGCAGTTCTTC
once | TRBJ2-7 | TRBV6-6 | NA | CASRALTYEQYF | TGTGCCAGCAGGGCGCTCACCTACGAGCAGTACTTC
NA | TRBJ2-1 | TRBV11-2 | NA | CASSLDFDEQFF | TGTGCCAGCAGCTTAGATTTCGATGAGCAGTTCTTC
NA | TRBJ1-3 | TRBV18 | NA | CASSPGAGGNTIYF | TGTGCCAGCTCACCGGGGGCTGGTGGAAACACCATATATTTT
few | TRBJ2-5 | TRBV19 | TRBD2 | CASSISPLAGQETQYF | TGTGCCAGTAGTATCTCCCCCCTAGCGGGACAAGAGACCCAGTACTTC
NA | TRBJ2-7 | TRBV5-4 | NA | CASSLFPGNYEQYF | TGTGCCAGCAGCTTATTCCCTGGGAATTACGAGCAGTACTTC
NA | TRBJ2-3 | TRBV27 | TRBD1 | CASSSSGGVDTQYF | TGTGCCAGCAGTTCTTCAGGGGGCGTAGATACGCAGTATTTT